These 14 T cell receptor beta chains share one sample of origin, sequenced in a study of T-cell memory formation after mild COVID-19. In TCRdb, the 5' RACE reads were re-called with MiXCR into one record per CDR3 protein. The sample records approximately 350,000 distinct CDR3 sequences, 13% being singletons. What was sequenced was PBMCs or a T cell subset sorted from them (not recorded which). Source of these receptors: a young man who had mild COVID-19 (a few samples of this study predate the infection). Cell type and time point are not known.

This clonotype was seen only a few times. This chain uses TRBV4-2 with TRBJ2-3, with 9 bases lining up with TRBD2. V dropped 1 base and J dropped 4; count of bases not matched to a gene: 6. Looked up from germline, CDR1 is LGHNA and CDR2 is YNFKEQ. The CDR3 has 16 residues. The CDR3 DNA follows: TGTGCCAGCAGCCAAGCCGGGCGGGGGGGAGCAGATACGCAGTATTTT. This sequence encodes CASSQAGRGGADTQYF.

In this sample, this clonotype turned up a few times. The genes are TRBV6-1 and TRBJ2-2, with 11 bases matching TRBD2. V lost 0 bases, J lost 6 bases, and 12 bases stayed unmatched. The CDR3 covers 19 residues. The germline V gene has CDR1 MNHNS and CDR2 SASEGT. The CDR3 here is CASSEATPLAGGKAGELFF. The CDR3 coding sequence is TGTGCCAGCAGTGAAGCTACACCTCTAGCGGGGGGCAAGGCCGGGGAGCTGTTTTTT.

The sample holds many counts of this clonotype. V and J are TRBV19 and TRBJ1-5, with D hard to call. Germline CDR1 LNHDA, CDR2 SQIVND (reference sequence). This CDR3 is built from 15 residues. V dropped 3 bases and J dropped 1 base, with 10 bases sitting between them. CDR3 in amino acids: CASSIDGVSNQPQHF. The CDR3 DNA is TGTGCCAGTAGTATCGATGGGGTAAGCAATCAGCCCCAGCATTTT.

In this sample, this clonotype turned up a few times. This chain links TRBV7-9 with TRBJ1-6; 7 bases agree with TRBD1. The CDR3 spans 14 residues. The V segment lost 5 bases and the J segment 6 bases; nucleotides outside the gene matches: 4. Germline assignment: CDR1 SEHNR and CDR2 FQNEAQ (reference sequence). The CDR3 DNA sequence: TGTGCCAGCAGCAACAGGGGCAGTAATTCACCCCTCCACTTT. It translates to CASSNRGSNSPLHF.

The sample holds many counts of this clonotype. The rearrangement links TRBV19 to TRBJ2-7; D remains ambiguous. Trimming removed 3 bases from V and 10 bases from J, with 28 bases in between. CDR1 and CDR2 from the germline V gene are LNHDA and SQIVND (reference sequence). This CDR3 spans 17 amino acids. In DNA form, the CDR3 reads TGTGCCAGTAGTATGTTTTCTGAGGAACGGCCCCTAAGGAAACAGTACTTC. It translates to CASSMFSEERPLRKQYF.

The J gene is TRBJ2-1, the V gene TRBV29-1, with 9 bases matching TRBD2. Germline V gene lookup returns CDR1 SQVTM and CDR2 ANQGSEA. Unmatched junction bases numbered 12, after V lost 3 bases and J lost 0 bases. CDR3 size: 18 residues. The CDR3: CSVDRGLAGRRSYNEQFF. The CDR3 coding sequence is TGCAGCGTTGACAGGGGTCTAGCGGGGCGACGCTCCTACAATGAGCAGTTCTTC.

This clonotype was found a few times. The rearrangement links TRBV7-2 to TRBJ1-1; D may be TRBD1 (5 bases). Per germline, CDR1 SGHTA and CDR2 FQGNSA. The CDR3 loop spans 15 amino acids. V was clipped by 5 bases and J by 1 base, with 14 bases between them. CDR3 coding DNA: TGTGCCAGCAGCCAGGCAGGGATCGCGAACACTGAAGCTTTCTTT. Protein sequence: CASSQAGIANTEAFF.

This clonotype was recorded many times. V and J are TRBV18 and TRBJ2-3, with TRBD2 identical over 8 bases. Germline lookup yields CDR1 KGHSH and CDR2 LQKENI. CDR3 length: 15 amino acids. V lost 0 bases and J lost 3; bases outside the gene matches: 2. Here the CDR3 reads CASSPPSGGTDTQYF. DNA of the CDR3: TGTGCCAGCTCACCACCAAGCGGGGGTACAGATACGCAGTATTTT.

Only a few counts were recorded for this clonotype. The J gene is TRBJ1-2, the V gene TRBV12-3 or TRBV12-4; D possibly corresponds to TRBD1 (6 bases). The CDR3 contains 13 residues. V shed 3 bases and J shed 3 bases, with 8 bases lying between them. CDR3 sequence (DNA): TGTGCCAGCAGTTTCGGGGGCTACTATGGCTACACCTTC. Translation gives CASSFGGYYGYTF.

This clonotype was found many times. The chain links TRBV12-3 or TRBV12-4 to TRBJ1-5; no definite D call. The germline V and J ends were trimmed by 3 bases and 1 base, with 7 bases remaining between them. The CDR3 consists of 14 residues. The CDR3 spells CASSLMGSNQPQHF. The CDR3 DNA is TGTGCCAGCAGTTTGATGGGAAGCAATCAGCCCCAGCATTTT.

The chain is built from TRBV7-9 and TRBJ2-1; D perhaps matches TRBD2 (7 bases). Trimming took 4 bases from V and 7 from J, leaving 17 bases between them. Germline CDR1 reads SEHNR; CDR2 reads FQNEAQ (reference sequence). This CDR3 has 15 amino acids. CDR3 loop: CASSWSGGVVNEQFF. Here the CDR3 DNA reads TGTGCCAGCAGCTGGTCGGGGGGCGTTGTTAATGAGCAGTTCTTC.

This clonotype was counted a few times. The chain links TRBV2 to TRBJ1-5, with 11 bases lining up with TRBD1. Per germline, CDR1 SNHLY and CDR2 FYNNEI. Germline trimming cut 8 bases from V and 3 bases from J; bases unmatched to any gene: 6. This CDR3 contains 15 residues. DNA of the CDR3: TGTGCCAGCTCCGGGACAGGGGGTTTCAATCAGCCCCAGCATTTT. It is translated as CASSGTGGFNQPQHF.

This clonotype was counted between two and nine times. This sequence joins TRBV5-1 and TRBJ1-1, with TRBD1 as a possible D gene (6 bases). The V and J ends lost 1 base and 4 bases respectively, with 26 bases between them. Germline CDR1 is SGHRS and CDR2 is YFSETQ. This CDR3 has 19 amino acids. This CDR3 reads CASSLSFLRTVRGGTEAFF. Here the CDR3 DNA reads TGCGCCAGCAGCTTGTCTTTTCTAAGGACAGTCCGGGGGGGCACTGAAGCTTTCTTT.

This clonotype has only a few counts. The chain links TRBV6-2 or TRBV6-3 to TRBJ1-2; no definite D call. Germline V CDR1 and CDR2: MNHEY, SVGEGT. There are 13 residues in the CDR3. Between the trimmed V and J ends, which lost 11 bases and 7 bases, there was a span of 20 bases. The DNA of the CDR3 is TGTGCCGCCGAAGCAGAGGTTGGACGTGGCTACACCTTC. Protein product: CAAEAEVGRGYTF.